The present entry profiles one T cell receptor (beta chain) with its context. As yet, its antigen is unknown. The data were obtained in a study of CD8+CD57+ T cells in acquired aplastic anemia. About the study: Mean yield of DNA from sorted CD4+ and CD8+ cells was 3 to 3.5 ug. For CD4+ cells, healthy donors had an average of roughly 11 million reads. General observations from the study: Shared by patients and controls, twenty-nine CD8+ CDR3s were abundant in patients. No significant difference in CD8+ Simpson's diversity was found between patients and controls.

The CDR3 contains 14 residues. Trimming cost V 6 bases and J 6 bases; bases outside gene matches: 10. CDR1 is SGHTA and CDR2 is FQGTGA in the germline V gene. The TCR beta profiling, which covered VDJ combination and CDR3 sequence, was carried out using genomic DNA as the template. TCRdb reanalysed the reads using MiXCR and keeps one entry per CDR3 protein. The sample has hundreds of thousands of distinct CDR3 sequences, 65% to 75% seen once. This clonotype was sampled from a human donor in good health, serving as a control. Material: sorted CD4+, CD8+, or CD8+CD57+ T cells (not recorded which) from PBMCs. V and J are TRBV7-3 and TRBJ2-7, with 8 bases that match TRBD2. Written as DNA, the CDR3 is TGTGCCAGCAGTCTCCTTCGGGGGGGCCGCGAGCAGTACTTC. This codes for CASSLLRGGREQYF.